This record covers a single TCR beta chain. Its antigen is unknown. Germline-derived CDR1 and CDR2 are ENHRY and SYGVKD. Trimming stripped 6 bases from V and 1 base from J, with 12 bases between. There are 14 residues in the CDR3. This entry comes from a study of STAT5B mutations in CD4+ large granular lymphocyte leukemia. Findings and caveats of the study: Top patient clones used TRBV06 genes more often: 8/27 versus 2/35 in controls.

Data came from immunoSEQ multiplex PCR; TCRdb stores just in-frame clones and leaves some out. This table holds 37,000 or so clones, approximately 84% found once. Sequencing used CD4+ T cells from blood buffy coats. This chain links TRBV10-3 with TRBJ1-1, with a possible D match to TRBD1 (5 bases). The sequence came from a human donor in good health. The CDR3 loop is CAISEGLTNTEAFF. The CDR3 nucleotides are TGTGCCATCAGCGAGGGACTTACGAACACTGAAGCTTTCTTT.